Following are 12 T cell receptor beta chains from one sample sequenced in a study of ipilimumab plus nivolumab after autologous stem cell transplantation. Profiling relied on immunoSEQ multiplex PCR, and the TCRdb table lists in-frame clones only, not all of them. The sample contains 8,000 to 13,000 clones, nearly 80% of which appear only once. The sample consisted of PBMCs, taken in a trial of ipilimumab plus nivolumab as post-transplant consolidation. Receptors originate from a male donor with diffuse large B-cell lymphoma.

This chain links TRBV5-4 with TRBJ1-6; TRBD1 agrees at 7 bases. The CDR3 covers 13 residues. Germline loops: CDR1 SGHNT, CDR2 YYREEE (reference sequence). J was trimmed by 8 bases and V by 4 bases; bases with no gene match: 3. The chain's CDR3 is CASSPGTDSPLHF. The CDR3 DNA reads TGTGCCAGCAGCCCGGGGACAGATTCACCCCTCCACTTT.

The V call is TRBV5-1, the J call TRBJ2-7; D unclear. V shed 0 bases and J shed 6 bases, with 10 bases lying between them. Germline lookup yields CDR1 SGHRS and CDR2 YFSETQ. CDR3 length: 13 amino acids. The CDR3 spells CASSLGYGTEQYF. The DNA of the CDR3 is TGCGCCAGCAGCTTGGGTTACGGCACCGAGCAGTACTTC.

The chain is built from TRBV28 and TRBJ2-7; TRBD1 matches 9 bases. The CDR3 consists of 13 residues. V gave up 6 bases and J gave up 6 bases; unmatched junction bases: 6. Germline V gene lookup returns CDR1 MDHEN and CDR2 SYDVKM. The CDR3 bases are TGTGCCAGCAGATACGACAGGGGGACCGAGCAGTACTTC. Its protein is CASRYDRGTEQYF.

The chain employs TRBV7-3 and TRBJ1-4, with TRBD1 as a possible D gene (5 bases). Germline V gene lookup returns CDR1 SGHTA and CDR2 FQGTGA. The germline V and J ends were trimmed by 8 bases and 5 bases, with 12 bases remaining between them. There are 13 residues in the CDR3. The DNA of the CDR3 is TGTGCCAGCCCAAGGGACGGCAATGAAAAACTGTTTTTT. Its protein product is CASPRDGNEKLFF.

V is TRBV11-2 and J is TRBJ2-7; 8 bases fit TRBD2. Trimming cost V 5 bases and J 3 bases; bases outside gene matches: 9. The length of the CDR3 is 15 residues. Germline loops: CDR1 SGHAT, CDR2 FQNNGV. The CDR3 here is CASSPQSGGLYEQYF. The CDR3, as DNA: TGTGCCAGCAGCCCGCAGAGCGGGGGCCTCTACGAGCAGTACTTC.

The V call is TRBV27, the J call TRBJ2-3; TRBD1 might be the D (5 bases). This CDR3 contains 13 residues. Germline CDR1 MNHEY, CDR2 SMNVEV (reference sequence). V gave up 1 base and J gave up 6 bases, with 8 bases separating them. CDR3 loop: CASSLWGADTQYF. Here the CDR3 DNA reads TGTGCCAGCAGTTTATGGGGCGCGGATACGCAGTATTTT.

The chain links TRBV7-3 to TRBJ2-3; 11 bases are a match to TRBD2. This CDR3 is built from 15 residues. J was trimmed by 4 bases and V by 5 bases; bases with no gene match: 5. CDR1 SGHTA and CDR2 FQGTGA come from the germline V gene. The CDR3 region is CASSHSGGAPDTQYF. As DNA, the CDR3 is TGTGCCAGCAGCCATAGCGGGGGGGCCCCAGATACGCAGTATTTT.

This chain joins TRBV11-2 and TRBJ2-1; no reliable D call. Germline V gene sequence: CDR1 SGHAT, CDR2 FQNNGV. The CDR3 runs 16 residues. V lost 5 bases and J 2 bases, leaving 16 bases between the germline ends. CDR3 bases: TGTGCCAGCAGCCCCGGAGCCGACCCGGCCTACAATGAGCAGTTCTTC. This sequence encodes CASSPGADPAYNEQFF.

CDR3 sequence (DNA): TGTGCCAGCAGCGTGGACAGAAACAATGAGCAGTTCTTC. Its protein product is CASSVDRNNEQFF. The chain combines TRBV5-4 with TRBJ2-1, with D perhaps matching TRBD1 (6 bases). Germline values: CDR1 SGHNT, CDR2 YYREEE (reference sequence). The CDR3 covers 13 residues. Deletions cut 4 bases from V and 5 bases from J, with 10 bases between.

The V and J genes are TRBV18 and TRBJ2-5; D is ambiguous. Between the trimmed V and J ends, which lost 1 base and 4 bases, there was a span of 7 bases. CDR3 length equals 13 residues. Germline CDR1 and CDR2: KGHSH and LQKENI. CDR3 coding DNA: TGTGCCAGCTCACCACTTCTCGGAGAGACCCAGTACTTC. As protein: CASSPLLGETQYF.

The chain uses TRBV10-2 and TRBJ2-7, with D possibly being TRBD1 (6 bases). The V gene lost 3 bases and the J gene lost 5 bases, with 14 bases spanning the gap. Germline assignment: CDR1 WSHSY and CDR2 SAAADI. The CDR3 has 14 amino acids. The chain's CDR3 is CASSDQGWANEQYF. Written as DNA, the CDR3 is TGCGCCAGCAGTGATCAGGGGTGGGCTAACGAGCAGTACTTC.

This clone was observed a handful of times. CDR3 nucleotides: TGTGCCTGGAGTCCAAAGTGGGGGTTGGGTGAAGCTTTCTTT. Amino acid sequence: CAWSPKWGLGEAFF. The rearrangement links TRBV30 to TRBJ1-1; maybe TRBD1 (5 bases). Trimming shortened V by 2 bases and J by 7 bases, and 17 bases separated the two germline ends. The CDR3 covers 14 residues. CDR1 is GTSNPN, CDR2 SVGIG, per germline (reference sequence).